This T cell receptor beta chain is from a study of shared clonotypes between healthy human individuals. TCRdb's copy holds only in-frame clones and misses some; the assay was immunoSEQ multiplex PCR. The data show about 380,000 clones, 96% seen once. V was cut by 3 bases and J by 3 bases, with 10 bases left in between. Germline assignment: CDR1 SGHRS and CDR2 YFSETQ. The CDR3 covers 13 residues. Sequencing was carried out using memory CD8+ T cells sorted from blood. The subset denotes: CD45RO+ cells pooled with CCR7-negative TemRA cells. The clonotype comes from a man aged 30 to 39 in good health. The rearrangement links TRBV5-1 to TRBJ2-7; TRBD1 is a possible D gene (6 bases). Here the CDR3 reads CASSWTAFYEQYF. The DNA of the CDR3 is TGCGCCAGCAGCTGGACAGCCTTCTACGAGCAGTACTTC.